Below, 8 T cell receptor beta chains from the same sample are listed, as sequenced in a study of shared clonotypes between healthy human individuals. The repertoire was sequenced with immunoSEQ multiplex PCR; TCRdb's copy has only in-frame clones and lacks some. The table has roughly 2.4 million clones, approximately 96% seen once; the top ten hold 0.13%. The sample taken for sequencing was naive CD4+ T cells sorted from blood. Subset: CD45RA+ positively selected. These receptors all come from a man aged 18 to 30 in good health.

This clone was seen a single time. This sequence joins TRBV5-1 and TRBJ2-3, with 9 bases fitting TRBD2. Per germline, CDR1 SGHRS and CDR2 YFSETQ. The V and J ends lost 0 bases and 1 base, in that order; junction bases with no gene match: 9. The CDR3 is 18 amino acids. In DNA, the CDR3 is TGCGCCAGCAGCTTGGCGGGGACTAGCCGGCGGGGCACAGATACGCAGTATTTT. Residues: CASSLAGTSRRGTDTQYF.

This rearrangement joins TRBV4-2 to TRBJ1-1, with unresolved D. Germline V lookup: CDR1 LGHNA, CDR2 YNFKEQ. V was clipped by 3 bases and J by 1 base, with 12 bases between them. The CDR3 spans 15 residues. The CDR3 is CASSHTANSNTEAFF. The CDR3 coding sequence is TGTGCCAGCAGCCACACAGCCAATTCGAACACTGAAGCTTTCTTT.

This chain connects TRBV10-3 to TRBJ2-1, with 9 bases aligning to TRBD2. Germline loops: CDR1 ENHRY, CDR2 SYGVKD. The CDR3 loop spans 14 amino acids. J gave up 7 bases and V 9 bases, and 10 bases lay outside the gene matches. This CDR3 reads CAILAGVVGNEQFF. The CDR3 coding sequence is TGTGCCATATTAGCGGGAGTGGTCGGGAATGAGCAGTTCTTC.

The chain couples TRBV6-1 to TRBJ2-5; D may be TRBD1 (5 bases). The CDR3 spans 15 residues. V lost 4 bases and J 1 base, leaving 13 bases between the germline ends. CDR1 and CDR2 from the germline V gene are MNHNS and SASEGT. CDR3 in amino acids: CASSAIRGFQETQYF. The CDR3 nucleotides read TGTGCCAGCAGTGCAATAAGGGGTTTCCAAGAGACCCAGTACTTC.

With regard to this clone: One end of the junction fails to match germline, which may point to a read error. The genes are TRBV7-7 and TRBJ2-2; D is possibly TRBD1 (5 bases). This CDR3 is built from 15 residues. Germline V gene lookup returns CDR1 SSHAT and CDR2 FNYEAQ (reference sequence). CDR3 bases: TGTGCTAGCAGCTCAAGGGGCCAGAACACCGGGGAGCTGTTTTTT. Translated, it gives CASSSRGQNTGELFF.

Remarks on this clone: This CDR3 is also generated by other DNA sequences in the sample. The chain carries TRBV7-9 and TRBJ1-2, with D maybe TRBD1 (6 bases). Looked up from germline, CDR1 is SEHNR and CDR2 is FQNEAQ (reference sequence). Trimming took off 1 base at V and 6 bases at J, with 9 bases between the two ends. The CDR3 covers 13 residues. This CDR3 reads CASSLVQGNGYTF. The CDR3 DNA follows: TGTGCCAGCAGCTTAGTACAGGGTAATGGCTACACCTTC.

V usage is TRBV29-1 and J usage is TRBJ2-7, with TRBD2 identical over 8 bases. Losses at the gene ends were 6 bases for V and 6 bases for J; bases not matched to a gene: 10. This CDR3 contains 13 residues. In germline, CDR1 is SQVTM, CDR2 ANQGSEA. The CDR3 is CSVGGGLITEQYF. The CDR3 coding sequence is TGCAGCGTCGGGGGGGGGCTAATAACCGAGCAGTACTTC.

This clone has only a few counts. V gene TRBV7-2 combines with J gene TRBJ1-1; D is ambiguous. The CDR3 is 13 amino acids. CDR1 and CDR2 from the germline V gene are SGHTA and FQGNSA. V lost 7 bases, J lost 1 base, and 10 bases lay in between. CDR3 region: CASTPFRNTEAFF. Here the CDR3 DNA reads TGTGCCAGCACCCCGTTCCGGAACACTGAAGCTTTCTTT.